A single sample is the source of the 20 T cell receptor beta chains below, sequenced in a study of OX40 agonist ivuxolimab in advanced cancers. Clones were sequenced by immunoSEQ multiplex PCR, and TCRdb holds only the in-frame ones, with some missing. Altogether 3,000 or so clones are present, roughly 79% being singletons, with the ten largest covering 20%. Here the sequenced sample was CD4+ or CD8+ T cells sorted from blood, taken in a trial of the OX40 agonist ivuxolimab. These receptors were taken from an adult with an advanced solid tumor such as melanoma, head and neck, liver or kidney cancer.

The rearrangement links TRBV28 to TRBJ1-1; 8 nucleotides align to TRBD1. The V gene's germline CDR1 is MDHEN and CDR2 SYDVKM. V gave up 5 bases and J gave up 4 bases; unmatched junction bases: 6. This CDR3 comprises 14 residues. CDR3 protein: CASSMTGVGTEAFF. The CDR3 coding sequence is TGTGCCAGCAGTATGACAGGGGTTGGCACTGAAGCTTTCTTT. Full variable domain (remainder filled in from reference TRBV28 and TRBJ1-1): DVKVTQSSRYLVKRTGEKVFLECVQDMDHENMFWYRQDPGLGLRLIYFSYDVKMKEKGDIPEGYSVSREKKERFSLILESASTNQTSMYLCASSMTGVGTEAFFGQGTRLTVV.

The chain uses TRBV6-6 and TRBJ2-7; D may correspond to TRBD1 or TRBD2 (6 bases each). V lost 2 bases and J lost 7, with 15 bases in between. Germline CDR1 and CDR2: MNHNY and SVGAGI (reference sequence). This CDR3 is built from 14 residues. The CDR3 spells CASSYMGGRREQYF. The CDR3 region has the DNA TGTGCCAGCAGTTACATGGGGGGCCGGAGGGAGCAGTACTTC.

This chain joins TRBV7-7 and TRBJ2-1; D is unresolved. Germline V CDR1 and CDR2: SSHAT, FNYEAQ (reference sequence). The CDR3 is 13 residues long. The V end was cut by 3 bases, the J end by 5 bases, with 8 bases between. The CDR3 sequence is CASSFTGDNEQFF. In DNA form, the CDR3 reads TGTGCCAGCAGCTTTACTGGGGACAATGAGCAGTTCTTC.

The chain carries TRBV27 and TRBJ2-1, with D perhaps matching TRBD1 (5 bases). The V and J ends lost 5 bases and 6 bases respectively, with 17 bases between them. The CDR3 contains 15 residues. The germline CDR1 and CDR2 sequences are MNHEY and SMNVEV (reference sequence). CDR3 protein: CASSQGSLVGNEQFF. As DNA, the CDR3 is TGTGCCAGCAGTCAGGGAAGCCTAGTAGGCAATGAGCAGTTCTTC.

This chain links TRBV2 with TRBJ1-6; possible D gene TRBD1, 5 bases. The CDR3 spans 14 residues. CDR1 and CDR2 (germline): SNHLY, FYNNEI. V was cut by 4 bases and J by 7 bases, with 11 bases left in between. CDR3 amino acids: CASSGEGLNSPLHF. CDR3 coding DNA: TGTGCCAGCAGTGGGGAGGGGTTGAATTCACCCCTCCACTTT.

The chain combines TRBV28 with TRBJ2-7; D uncertain. V lost 4 bases, J lost 3 bases, and 19 bases lay in between. This CDR3 has 16 residues. The V gene's germline CDR1 is MDHEN and CDR2 SYDVKM. The CDR3 loop is CASSSLSGVPIYEQYF. The CDR3 bases are TGTGCCAGCAGTTCCCTTAGTGGGGTCCCCATCTACGAGCAGTACTTC.

The chain combines TRBV2 with TRBJ2-4; unclear D gene. V shed 8 bases and J shed 6 bases, with 8 bases lying between them. The V gene's germline CDR1 is SNHLY and CDR2 FYNNEI. The CDR3 runs to 11 residues. This CDR3 reads CASEWGNIQYF. The CDR3 DNA is TGTGCCAGCGAGTGGGGAAACATTCAGTACTTC. The entire variable domain, with the rest obtained from reference TRBV2 and TRBJ2-4, is as follows: EPEVTQTPSHQVTQMGQEVILRCVPISNHLYFYWYRQILGQKVEFLVSFYNNEISEKSEIFDDQFSVERPDGSNFTLKIRSTKLEDSAMYFCASEWGNIQYFGAGTRLSVL.

The CDR3 loop reads CASSQGFPGQVYGYTF. Written as DNA, the CDR3 is TGTGCCAGCAGCCAAGGTTTTCCGGGACAGGTCTATGGCTACACCTTC. The genes are TRBV4-2 and TRBJ1-2; 8 bases are a match to TRBD1. V lost 1 base to trimming and J lost 4 bases; unmatched junction nucleotides: 8. The CDR3 is made up of 16 amino acids. In germline, CDR1 is LGHNA, CDR2 YNFKEQ.

The J gene is TRBJ2-1, the V gene TRBV6-4; weak D call: TRBD1 (5 bases). CDR1 and CDR2 (germline): MRHNA, SNTAGT. V was trimmed by 0 bases and J by 12 bases, leaving 12 bases between them. The CDR3 consists of 13 residues. The CDR3 sequence is CASSDSRQGRQFF. CDR3 DNA: TGTGCCAGCAGTGACTCGCGGCAGGGAAGGCAGTTCTTC.

This chain links TRBV28 with TRBJ2-6; the D is unclear. V lost 7 bases, J lost 4 bases, and 17 bases lay in between. CDR1 and CDR2 from the germline V gene are MDHEN and SYDVKM. This CDR3 has 16 residues. The CDR3 DNA reads TGTGCCAGCATCAGAACTGCCGCATCGGGGGCCAACGTCCTGACTTTC. Its translation: CASIRTAASGANVLTF.

This clone came up a few times. The genes are TRBV11-2 and TRBJ2-7, with D hard to call. The CDR3 totals 13 residues. Germline CDR1 and CDR2: SGHAT and FQNNGV. V lost 5 bases and J lost 5, with 13 bases in between. As DNA, the CDR3 is TGTGCCAGCAGCCTCAAGGGTTCCCACGAGCAGTACTTC. Amino acids: CASSLKGSHEQYF.

V usage is TRBV4-1 and J usage is TRBJ2-2; D remains ambiguous. Per the germline V gene, CDR1 is MGHRA and CDR2 is YSYEKL. The V end lost 3 bases, the J end lost 6 bases, and 8 bases lay between the germline ends. The CDR3 runs to 13 residues. CDR3 protein: CASSQTGSGELFF. In DNA form, the CDR3 reads TGCGCCAGCAGCCAGACCGGCTCCGGGGAGCTGTTTTTT.

The J gene is TRBJ2-7, the V gene TRBV4-3; 9 bases align to TRBD1. Per the germline V gene, CDR1 is LGHNA and CDR2 is YSLEER. The CDR3 length is 15 residues. V lost 4 bases and J lost 2; bases outside the gene matches: 6. The DNA of the CDR3 is TGCGCCAGCAGCCCCCGGACAGGGGCGACCTACGAGCAGTACTTC. Encoded protein: CASSPRTGATYEQYF.

The chain combines TRBV2 with TRBJ2-3; D is possibly TRBD1 or TRBD2 (5 bases each). Germline values: CDR1 SNHLY, CDR2 FYNNEI. Trimming left V 3 bases short and J 1 base short, with 14 bases between. This CDR3 is built from 16 residues. The CDR3 coding sequence is TGTGCCAGCAGTGATCGGGACCCTATGGGCACAGATACGCAGTATTTT. This sequence encodes CASSDRDPMGTDTQYF.

V usage is TRBV7-9 and J usage is TRBJ1-2, with 7 bases fitting TRBD1. CDR3 length equals 13 residues. Germline V lookup: CDR1 SEHNR, CDR2 FQNEAQ (reference sequence). V gave up 5 bases and J gave up 11 bases; unmatched junction bases: 11. CDR3 DNA: TGTGCCAGCAGCGCCGGGGACAGAAGAACATACACCTTC. This translates into CASSAGDRRTYTF.

V and J are TRBV19 and TRBJ2-1; D gene uncertain. The germline V gene has CDR1 LNHDA and CDR2 SQIVND (reference sequence). V was clipped by 10 bases and J by 4 bases, with 14 bases between them. CDR3 length equals 13 residues. CDR3 bases: TGTGCCACCAGTGTGACACAGTACAATGAGCAGTTCTTC. Encoded protein: CATSVTQYNEQFF.

The gene calls are TRBV2 and TRBJ1-2; a weak D match, TRBD1 (6 bases). Germline CDR1 reads SNHLY; CDR2 reads FYNNEI. V lost 9 bases to trimming and J lost 2 bases, with 13 bases between them. The CDR3 has 13 amino acids. In DNA, the CDR3 is TGTGCCAGACATACAGGGACAAACTATGGCTACACCTTC. It yields the protein CARHTGTNYGYTF. Full variable domain (rest looked up from reference TRBV2 and TRBJ1-2): EPEVTQTPSHQVTQMGQEVILRCVPISNHLYFYWYRQILGQKVEFLVSFYNNEISEKSEIFDDQFSVERPDGSNFTLKIRSTKLEDSAMYFCARHTGTNYGYTFGSGTRLTVV.

The V gene is TRBV5-4, the J gene TRBJ2-3; 14 bases agree with TRBD2. This CDR3 is 19 amino acids long. V lost 3 bases and J lost 7; bases outside the gene matches: 16. Germline CDR1 is SGHNT and CDR2 is YYREEE (reference sequence). This CDR3 reads CASSSRLTGLAGAQYTQYF. The CDR3, as DNA: TGTGCCAGCAGCTCGAGATTAACGGGACTAGCGGGAGCACAATATACGCAGTATTTT.

The rearrangement joins TRBV5-1 to TRBJ2-7, with D possibly being TRBD1 (6 bases). Germline CDR1 reads SGHRS; CDR2 reads YFSETQ. V was cut by 5 bases and J by 4 bases, with 10 bases left in between. The CDR3 extends over 12 amino acids. CDR3 sequence: CASRSGTYEQYF. In DNA, the CDR3 is TGCGCCAGCAGGTCCGGGACATACGAGCAGTACTTC. Variable domain in full (rest from reference TRBV5-1 and TRBJ2-7): KAGVTQTPRYLIKTRGQQVTLSCSPISGHRSVSWYQQTPGQGLQFLFEYFSETQRNKGNFPGRFSGRQFSNSRSEMNVSTLELGDSALYLCASRSGTYEQYFGPGTRLTVT.

With regard to this clone: A much larger clone differs by one base, so this may be a read error. The same CDR3 arises from other DNA sequences in this sample as well. The chain is built from TRBV21-1 and TRBJ2-1; TRBD2, the table's D call, lacks a check against the DNA. TRBV21-1 is assigned pseudogene status. The CDR3 length is 20 residues. This CDR3 reads CASSKVGGSGGRYSYNEQFF. CDR3 nucleotides: TGTGCCAGCAGTAAAGTGGGCGGTAGCGGAGGCCGATACTCCTACAATGAGCAGTTCTTC.